The TCR beta chain described here comes from a study of Ad26.COV2.S vaccination and SARS-CoV-2 variants. Study information: The donor was enrolled in the Ad26.COV2.S arm of the COV1001 trial. Regarding the study as a whole: Vaccine and placebo recipients had similar non-spike TCR breadth. TCR breadth and depth estimates may have understated total T cell responses.

As concerns this clone: Its antigen is unknown.

The data were produced by immunoSEQ multiplex PCR, yet TCRdb's version contains in-frame clones alone and is incomplete. The sample has 350,000 to 400,000 clones, approximately 91% seen once. CDR3 length equals 16 residues. Trimming at V came to 5 bases and at J to 2 bases, leaving 10 bases not matched to a gene. Germline-derived CDR1 and CDR2 are SGHNT and YYREEE (reference sequence). The treatment is: about 20 received Ad26.COV2.S at low or high dose, single or two shots; several received placebo; per-sample allocation not given. After the first vaccine or placebo injection, samples were drawn on day 63. Its platform was an Ad26 vector, and its expressed antigen was Wuhan-strain SARS-CoV-2 spike.

The sequence was collected from a person between 18 and 65 years old who received the Ad26.COV2.S COVID-19 vaccine or a placebo. The material was peripheral blood, obtained in a trial of Ad26.COV2.S vaccine versus placebo. This chain uses TRBV5-4 with TRBJ2-3, with 8 nucleotides matching TRBD2. The CDR3 spells CASSTSGDTFTDTQYF. The CDR3 DNA reads TGTGCCAGCAGTACTAGCGGAGACACCTTCACAGATACGCAGTATTTT.